The clone carrying this T cell receptor (beta chain) was recorded once. The record originates from a study of blood T cell repertoires in COVID-19. Across the study: Samples came from the United States, Italy and Spain, spanning acute and convalescent COVID-19. In each case, the material was cDNA or gDNA derived from T cells, B-cell-depleted T cells, or PBMCs.

The CDR3 length is 17 residues. From germline, CDR1 is SEHNR and CDR2 FQNEAQ (reference sequence). Trimming removed 4 bases from V and 3 bases from J; junction bases left unmatched: 14. In the study's own analysis: How many nucleated cells were present was estimated from reference gene primer amplification. Here immunoSEQ multiplex PCR was the method, and the copy in TCRdb shows in-frame clones only, minus some. V and J calls and clone size come straight from that table; D and trimming were deduced from the DNA. The sample has a few hundred thousand clones; approximately 90% are singletons. This receptor was identified in a man between 18 and 29 years old with active or convalescent COVID-19. V and J are TRBV7-9 and TRBJ1-2, with 7 bases identical to TRBD1. The sequencing input was peripheral blood. In DNA form, the CDR3 reads TGTGCCAGCAGCTCACTCACAATTTACACAGGGGACTATGGCTACACCTTC. Residues: CASSSLTIYTGDYGYTF. The variable domain in full, with the rest retrieved from reference TRBV7-9 and TRBJ1-2, is DTGVSQNPRHKITKRGQNVTFRCDPISEHNRLYWYRQTLGQGPEFLTYFQNEAQLEKSRLLSDRFSAERPKGSFSTLEIQRTEQGDSAMYLCASSSLTIYTGDYGYTFGSGTRLTVV.